This T cell receptor beta chain was identified in a study of technical replicates of blood from several donors. The junction had 7 bases not matched to a gene; V was cut back by 4 bases and J by 5 bases. The CDR3 totals 15 residues. Germline V CDR1 and CDR2: SGHRS, YFSETQ. Clones were sequenced by immunoSEQ multiplex PCR, and TCRdb holds only the in-frame ones, with some missing. The data contain almost 65,000 clones, around 88% of them singletons. The chain joins TRBV5-1 to TRBJ2-5; TRBD2 matches 11 bases. The receptor's source is a human donor in good health. Some clones in this sample may be carry-over from other donors' samples. Sequenced: PBMCs. CDR3 coding DNA: TGCGCCAGCAGCGCCGGGACTAGCGGAAGGGAGACCCAGTACTTC. The encoded protein is CASSAGTSGRETQYF.